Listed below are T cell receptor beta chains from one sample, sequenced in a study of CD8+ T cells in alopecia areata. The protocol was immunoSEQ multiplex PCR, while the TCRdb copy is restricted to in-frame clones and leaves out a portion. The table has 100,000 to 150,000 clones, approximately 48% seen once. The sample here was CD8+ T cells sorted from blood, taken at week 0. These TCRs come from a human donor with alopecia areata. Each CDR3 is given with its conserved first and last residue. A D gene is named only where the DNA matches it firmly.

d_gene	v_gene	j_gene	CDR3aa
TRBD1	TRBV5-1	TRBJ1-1	CASSLRTGGRWAFF
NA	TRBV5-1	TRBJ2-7	CASSLGMGLIYEQYF
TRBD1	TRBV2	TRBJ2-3	CASSTDRAPLSTDTQYF
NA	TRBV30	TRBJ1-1	CAWRATGIGRTEAFF
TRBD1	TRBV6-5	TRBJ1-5	CASSTGGNQPQHF
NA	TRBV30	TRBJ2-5	CAWMNKREETQYF
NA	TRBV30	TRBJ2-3	CAWSSWAGTDTQYF
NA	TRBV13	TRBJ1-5	CASSLGLAGSNQPQHF
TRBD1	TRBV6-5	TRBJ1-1	CASTSGQGATEAFF
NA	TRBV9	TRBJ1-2	CASGSDGYGYTF
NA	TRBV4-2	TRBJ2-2	CASSQEGPGTGELFF
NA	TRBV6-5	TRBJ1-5	CASRTGGSNQPQHF
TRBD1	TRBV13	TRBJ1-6	CASSSLPRGSNSPLHF
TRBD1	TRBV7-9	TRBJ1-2	CASSPDRGYYGYTF
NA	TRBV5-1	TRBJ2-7	CASSFTGPTYEQYF
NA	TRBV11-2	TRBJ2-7	CASSFSPYEQYF
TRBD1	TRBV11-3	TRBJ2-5	CASSGPRGLETQYF
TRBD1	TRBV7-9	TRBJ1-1	CASSPSGTAYTEAFF
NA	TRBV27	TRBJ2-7	CASTDGGPESYEQYF
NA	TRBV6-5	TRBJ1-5	CASSFREGNQPQHF
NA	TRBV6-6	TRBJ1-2	CASTEEPSYGYTF
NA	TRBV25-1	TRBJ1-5	CASSESWGQPQHF
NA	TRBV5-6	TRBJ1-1	CASSPGSLEAFF
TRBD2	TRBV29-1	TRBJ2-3	CSTGLDVGTDTQYF
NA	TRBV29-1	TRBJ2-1	CSVEGYNEQFF
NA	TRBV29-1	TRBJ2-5	CSVFDSQETQYF
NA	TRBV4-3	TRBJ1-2	CASSQVYQGGDYGYTF
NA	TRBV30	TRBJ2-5	CAWSVPGGRETQYF
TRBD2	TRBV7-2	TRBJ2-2	CATPRRGRSNTGELFF
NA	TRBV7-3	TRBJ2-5	CASSPSGGQETQYF
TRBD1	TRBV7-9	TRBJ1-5	CASSNTQGAGQPQHF
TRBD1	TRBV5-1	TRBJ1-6	CASSWGQGNSPLHF
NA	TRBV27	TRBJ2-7	CASGYEQYF
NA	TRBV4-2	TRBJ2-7	CASSDGGPYEQYF
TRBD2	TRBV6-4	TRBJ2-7	CASSFSGGSSYEQYF
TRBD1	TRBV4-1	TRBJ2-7	CASSQGPGQGTYEQYF
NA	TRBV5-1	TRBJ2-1	CASSLARGPSYNEQFF
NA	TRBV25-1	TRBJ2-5	CASSEYGTVGRHF
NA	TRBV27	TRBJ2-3	CASSLIGISADTQYF
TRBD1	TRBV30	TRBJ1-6	CAWSVLWGQENSPLHF
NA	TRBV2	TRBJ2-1	CASSIFGGGEQFF
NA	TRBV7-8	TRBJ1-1	CASSLDDPNTEAFF
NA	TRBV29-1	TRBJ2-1	CSVEVNYNEQFF